Presented here are 16 T cell receptor beta chains from one specimen sequenced in a study of shared T cell receptors in the human thymus. The protocol was immunoSEQ multiplex PCR, while the TCRdb copy is restricted to in-frame clones and leaves out a portion. The data hold hundreds of thousands of clones, with approximately 87% observed a single time. These records were also assigned to another study, of human thymus T cells.

Sequencing used thymocytes. Receptor source: a boy younger than two with a congenital heart defect.

The CDR3: CASSEALQANLPGNTIYF. The CDR3 DNA is TGTGCCAGCAGTGAAGCTTTGCAGGCCAACCTCCCTGGAAACACCATATATTTT. The chain combines TRBV6-1 with TRBJ1-3; D is unresolved. V dropped 0 bases and J dropped 2 bases, with 17 bases sitting between them. This CDR3 has 18 amino acids. Germline values: CDR1 MNHNS, CDR2 SASEGT.

This CDR3 reads CASSTSGTSTDTQYF. CDR3 DNA: TGTGCCAGCAGCACTAGCGGTACTAGCACAGATACGCAGTATTTT. The V call is TRBV6-5, the J call TRBJ2-3; 8 bases are shared with TRBD2. The germline CDR1 and CDR2 sequences are MNHEY and SVGAGI. Trimming at V came to 6 bases and at J to 0 bases, leaving 5 bases not matched to a gene. The CDR3 consists of 15 residues.

J is TRBJ2-4 and V is TRBV5-4; 9 positions match TRBD1. Germline lookup yields CDR1 SGHNT and CDR2 YYREEE (reference sequence). The CDR3 loop spans 17 amino acids. J gave up 0 bases and V 0 bases, and 4 bases lay outside the gene matches. CDR3 sequence: CASSLGQGVLAKNIQYF. The DNA for the CDR3 is TGTGCCAGCAGCTTGGGACAGGGGGTCTTAGCCAAAAACATTCAGTACTTC.

The chain links TRBV7-9 to TRBJ2-5; 12 bases are shared with TRBD1. The V and J ends lost 5 bases and 0 bases, in that order; junction bases with no gene match: 7. CDR1 is SEHNR, CDR2 FQNEAQ, per germline (reference sequence). This CDR3 contains 17 residues. The DNA of the CDR3 is TGTGCCAGCAGCCACGGGACAGGGGGCCGGTACCAAGAGACCCAGTACTTC. Its protein is CASSHGTGGRYQETQYF.

This clone was seen more than once but under ten times. The V gene is TRBV10-3, the J gene TRBJ2-1; a possible D gene is TRBD1 (6 bases). CDR1 and CDR2 (germline): ENHRY, SYGVKD. The CDR3 contains 13 residues. With 4 bases removed from V and 8 bases from J, the gap between germline ends came to 12 bases. The CDR3 region has the DNA TGTGCCATCAGTGCGGCAGGGGCCGATGAGCAGTTCTTC. Translation gives CAISAAGADEQFF.

The genes are TRBV5-1 and TRBJ1-2; 7 bases fit TRBD1. This CDR3 has 14 amino acids. Trimming cost V 7 bases and J 4 bases; bases outside gene matches: 10. Germline-derived CDR1 and CDR2 are SGHRS and YFSETQ. CDR3 coding DNA: TGCGCCAGCGCAGAGACAGGGCGGGTCTATGGCTACACCTTC. It specifies CASAETGRVYGYTF. The full variable domain, its missing parts supplied by reference TRBV5-1 and TRBJ1-2, is KAGVTQTPRYLIKTRGQQVTLSCSPISGHRSVSWYQQTPGQGLQFLFEYFSETQRNKGNFPGRFSGRQFSNSRSEMNVSTLELGDSALYLCASAETGRVYGYTFGSGTRLTVV.

The chain couples TRBV11-2 to TRBJ2-1, with 11 bases lining up with TRBD2. The CDR3 runs 16 residues. Germline V gives CDR1 SGHAT, CDR2 FQNNGV. V gave up 3 bases and J gave up 5 bases; unmatched junction bases: 6. The CDR3: CASSFSRLAGNNEQFF. As DNA, the CDR3 is TGTGCCAGCAGCTTCTCCCGACTAGCGGGAAACAATGAGCAGTTCTTC.

Here the CDR3 reads CASSLERASYNEQFF. The CDR3 coding sequence is TGTGCCAGCAGTTTAGAGCGGGCATCCTACAATGAGCAGTTCTTC. This sequence joins TRBV27 and TRBJ2-1; a weak D match, TRBD2 (6 bases). Per the germline V gene, CDR1 is MNHEY and CDR2 is SMNVEV (reference sequence). The CDR3 contains 15 residues. V was pared by 2 bases and J by 1 base, with 9 bases between.

This clone was detected once. The V gene is TRBV7-9, the J gene TRBJ2-5, with 8 bases that match TRBD2. V lost 1 base to trimming and J lost 4 bases; unmatched junction nucleotides: 5. Germline V gene data show CDR1 as SEHNR and CDR2 as FQNEAQ (reference sequence). The CDR3 loop spans 15 amino acids. The CDR3 DNA sequence: TGTGCCAGCAGCTTAGGGGGGACTAGTCGAGAGACCCAGTACTTC. Translating gives CASSLGGTSRETQYF.

The V and J genes are TRBV7-8 and TRBJ1-2; possible D gene TRBD1, 6 bases. The V end lost 4 bases, the J end lost 3 bases, and 15 bases lay between the germline ends. The CDR3 is 15 residues long. Looked up from germline, CDR1 is SGHVS and CDR2 is FQNEAQ. CDR3 coding DNA: TGTGCCAGCAGCTGCTACAGGGATTCTTACTATGGCTACACCTTC. Translation: CASSCYRDSYYGYTF.

The chain uses TRBV5-4 and TRBJ2-7; TRBD1 might be the D (5 bases). Germline V CDR1 and CDR2: SGHNT, YYREEE (reference sequence). V was pared by 0 bases and J by 2 bases, with 9 bases between. This CDR3 contains 14 residues. The CDR3 sequence is CASSLDRSAYEQYF. In DNA, the CDR3 is TGTGCCAGCAGCTTGGACAGGTCAGCCTACGAGCAGTACTTC.

This clone has a single count. This chain joins TRBV15 and TRBJ2-5, with 13 nucleotides matching TRBD2. Losses at the gene ends were 6 bases for V and 1 base for J; bases not matched to a gene: 11. CDR1 is LNHNV, CDR2 YYDKDF, per germline (reference sequence). The CDR3 contains 18 residues. The CDR3 loop is CATRPPGLAGRTQETQYF. CDR3 bases: TGTGCCACCAGACCCCCGGGACTAGCGGGAAGGACCCAAGAGACCCAGTACTTC.

This chain links TRBV4-3 with TRBJ2-1; 8 bases are a match to TRBD2. The length of the CDR3 is 16 residues. The germline V gene encodes CDR1 LGHNA and CDR2 YSLEER. With V trimmed by 4 bases and J by 7 bases, 12 bases remained unmatched. CDR3 nucleotides: TGCGCCAGCAGCCGCTTGGGACTAGTGGGAGCGAATGAGCAGTTCTTC. It specifies CASSRLGLVGANEQFF.

CDR3 amino acids: CASSPPGTVSYEQYF. The DNA of the CDR3 is TGTGCCAGCAGTCCCCCCGGGACAGTCTCCTACGAGCAGTACTTC. The J gene is TRBJ2-7, the V gene TRBV6-6; 7 bases line up with TRBD1. The CDR3 is made up of 15 amino acids. The V segment lost 5 bases and the J segment 0 bases; nucleotides outside the gene matches: 7. Germline-derived CDR1 and CDR2 are MNHNY and SVGAGI (reference sequence).

The rearrangement joins TRBV28 to TRBJ2-3, with TRBD2 matching 12 bases. CDR3 size: 16 residues. J gave up 3 bases and V 5 bases, and 6 bases lay outside the gene matches. The V gene's germline CDR1 is MDHEN and CDR2 SYDVKM. CDR3 bases: TGTGCCAGCAGTCGGACTAGCGGGAAGGGGACAGATACGCAGTATTTT. Protein product: CASSRTSGKGTDTQYF. Full variable domain (rest looked up from reference TRBV28 and TRBJ2-3): DVKVTQSSRYLVKRTGEKVFLECVQDMDHENMFWYRQDPGLGLRLIYFSYDVKMKEKGDIPEGYSVSREKKERFSLILESASTNQTSMYLCASSRTSGKGTDTQYFGPGTRLTVL.

V gene TRBV6-5 combines with J gene TRBJ2-3; 8 bases map to TRBD2. This CDR3 spans 16 amino acids. Germline V gives CDR1 MNHEY, CDR2 SVGAGI. Trimming cost V 0 bases and J 6 bases; bases outside gene matches: 8. CDR3 coding DNA: TGTGCCAGCAGTTACTCGAGCGGGGGAGAGGGGGATACGCAGTATTTT. This codes for CASSYSSGGEGDTQYF.